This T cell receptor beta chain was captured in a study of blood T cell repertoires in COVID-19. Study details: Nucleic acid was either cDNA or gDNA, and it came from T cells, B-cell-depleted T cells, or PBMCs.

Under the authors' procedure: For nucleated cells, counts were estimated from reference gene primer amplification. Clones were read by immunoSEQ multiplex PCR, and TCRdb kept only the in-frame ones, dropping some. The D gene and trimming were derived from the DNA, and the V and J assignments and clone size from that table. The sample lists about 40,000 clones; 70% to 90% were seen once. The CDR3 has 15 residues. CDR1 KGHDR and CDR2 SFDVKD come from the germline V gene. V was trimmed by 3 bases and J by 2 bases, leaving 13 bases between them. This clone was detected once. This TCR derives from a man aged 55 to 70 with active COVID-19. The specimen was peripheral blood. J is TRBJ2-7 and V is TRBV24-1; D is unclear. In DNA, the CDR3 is TGTGCCACCAGTGATCCGGTCGGCGGAACCTACGAGCAGTACTTC. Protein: CATSDPVGGTYEQYF.